This T cell receptor beta chain was captured in a study of blood T cell repertoires in COVID-19. Only in-frame clones appear in the TCRdb table, and some are missing; sequencing was by immunoSEQ multiplex PCR. Of fewer than 350,000 clones detected, over 75% appear once; the ten largest clones hold 0.75% to 1%. Germline CDR1 and CDR2: MNHEY and SMNVEV (reference sequence). This CDR3 spans 14 amino acids. Trimming left V 3 bases short and J 9 bases short, with 15 bases between. The chain combines TRBV27 with TRBJ2-1; possibly TRBD2 for D (6 bases). The source of this sequence is a woman aged 25 to 45 who had recovered from COVID-19. Sequencing was performed on PBMCs or T cells enriched from blood (not recorded which). In DNA form, the CDR3 reads TGTGCCAGCAGTTTGGGGGGAAGGTCCAGTGAGCAGTTCTTC. Amino acids: CASSLGGRSSEQFF.